This T cell receptor (beta chain) was obtained from a study of long-term antiretroviral therapy in people with HIV. General study findings and limits: Clonal expansions arising prior to ART prevailed in the repertoire at every time point.

The assay, immunoSEQ v3.0, was run at survey level. This table comes from immunoSEQ multiplex PCR, and its TCRdb copy is limited to in-frame clones, with some not included. The table lists under 25,000 clones, approximately 93% of them singletons. The CDR3 runs to 14 residues. Germline CDR1 is GTSNPN and CDR2 is SVGIG (reference sequence). Trimming removed 4 bases from V and 1 base from J, with 11 bases in between. This clone is a singleton in its sample. The antigen remains undetermined. This material consisted of unsorted PBMCs, taken 7.6 years after starting antiretroviral therapy. The TCR originated in a woman between 40 and 55 years old with HIV. V is TRBV30 and J is TRBJ1-3; D uncertain. The CDR3, as DNA: TGTGCCTGGAAATGGGGTACTTCTGGAAACACCATATATTTT. It encodes CAWKWGTSGNTIYF.